The following is a TCR beta chain sequence with its context. Its antigen is unknown. The record originates from a study of cytomegalovirus exposure and HLA in healthy donors (dated by TCRdb to between 2016 and 2019). A note on the overall study: In an earlier analysis of approximately 640 of the donors, 250 to 300 Gb of sequence data and 95 million to 130 million unique TCR beta sequences from 150 million to 200 million T cells were reported. All discovery cohort repertoires had been generated on a single sequencing platform. On average, approximately 250,000 unique TCR beta nucleotide sequences were sequenced per donor among about 400 genotyped donors of the cohort, with around 19% of those sequences being non-productive. Roughly 300 gigabases of sequencing data and tens of millions of unique TCR sequences were included in an early release covering 500 to 750 HLA-typed donors. The aim of the study was to test whether cataloging public T cell receptors could identify signatures of past pathogen exposure. High-throughput TCR immunosequencing, statistical association of individual TCRs with disease status, and machine learning were combined to predict cytomegalovirus infection status. The number of donors typed differed by locus, with roughly 620-630 for A, B, C, DRB1 and DQB1, around 500 for DQA1, approximately 580 for DPA1, and approximately 470 for DPB1. Because of strong linkage in the cohort, roughly five DR-DQ haplotypes were treated as single units for association and clustering. Class I and class II HLA loci were covered by the typing at four-digit resolution. A later analysis re-analyzed previously published TCR beta repertoires from approximately 700 donors and added high-resolution HLA genotyping to study TCR occurrence patterns. A later genetic analysis took genome-wide SNP genotypes for 398 of the 666 donors and used that subset as a discovery cohort. An earlier analysis of approximately 630 of the donors applied high-throughput TCR beta sequencing to assess whether each TCR beta V gene segment acted as functional or pseudogenic. Using immunosequencing, the study profiled T cell repertoires from around 680 subjects and related those repertoires to cytomegalovirus serostatus. Donor age, sex, ethnicity and CMV serostatus were compiled alongside the repertoire data. A separate validation cohort of about 110 different subjects was used in addition to the 666-subject first cohort. The later analysis used no new phenotypic data to find candidate immune exposures, relying instead on TCR beta sequences and their occurrence across donors. Among the roughly 400 genotyped donors, about 85% belonged to the genetic ancestry cluster associated with self-reported Caucasian donors. The research as a whole found: The classifier was reported to diagnose cytomegalovirus status with high specificity and sensitivity in both the original cohort and the validation cohort. A further reported finding was that TCR beta sequences accurately predicted the HLA-A and HLA-B alleles for most subjects in the first cohort. Compared with equally common non-associated chains, HLA-associated TCR beta chains in a later analysis were more clonally expanded and had lower generation probabilities. The sequencing pipeline was judged likely to have produced a cluster of highly shared sequence variants as a technical artifact. While some public TCRs were present in many individuals, most TCR sequences turned up only very rarely across donors. In an earlier analysis of about 600 of the donors, most TCR beta V segments appeared in productive rearrangements about 87% or about 30% of the time, broadly matching IMGT annotations. A later analysis found that most CMV-associated TCR beta chains appeared HLA-restricted, with HLA associations seemingly driven largely by CMV exposure. A later analysis reported that several top co-occurrence clusters appeared linked to parvovirus B19, influenza, CMV and Epstein-Barr virus. At a false discovery rate of 0.05, a later analysis linked 16,951 TCR beta sequences to specific HLA alleles. Assigning TCR associations to individual alleles was difficult when HLA alleles, especially DR and DQ, strongly co-occurred. HLA typing was unavailable for some donors at each locus, so association tests used only the typed subset. Three of the identified cytomegalovirus-associated TCR beta chains were confirmed in vitro to be specific for cytomegalovirus antigens. A later genetic analysis reported fewer N-insertions in productive TCRs among donors in an Asian-associated ancestry cluster than the roughly 670-donor mean. This cohort had only TCR beta chains sequenced, and the lack of alpha or paired-chain data limited which features could be detected. Immune exposure information for the cohort was limited to CMV serostatus. The 87-base-pair reads could not distinguish some IMGT-functional V segments, including TRBV6-2 and TRBV6-3, so those segments were excluded. According to a later analysis, TCR association rates differed among HLA loci, with DRB1 alleles showing the most associated TCRs and HLA-C alleles showing the fewest. It was suggested by the authors that the approach could potentially be generalized to other disease states and immunological phenotypes. Because counts were too low, roughly 16 rarely observed V segments, including chromosome 9 orphons, were left out of the earlier analysis of about 500 of the donors. Sequencing depth was assumed to be roughly uniform across donors in the presence/absence analyses, though that assumption may not hold. In the study, roughly 160 TCR beta chains were listed as associated with cytomegalovirus. A later genetic analysis associated a missense DCLRE1C variant with V-gene and J-gene trimming of TCR beta chains, and an independent cohort replicated the association. Linkage disequilibrium might explain the correlated functional status among segregating V segments, but an unknown experimental factor could not be ruled out.

The CDR1 and CDR2 encoded by the germline V gene are MDHEN and SYDVKM. From the cysteine up to the phenylalanine, the CDR3 has a length of 16 residues. Solely the CDR3 DNA is kept, with 48 bases framed from the first base. The junction carries 20 bases between V and J, which are trimmed by 7 bases and 2 bases respectively. Receptor libraries were prepared by the immunoSEQ multiplex PCR assay. For the multiplex PCR, a mixture combining 60 forward primers for TCR Vbeta segments and 13 reverse primers for TCR Jbeta segments was used. A multiplex PCR assay on genomic DNA amplified the CDR3 region of rearranged TCR beta genes. The Illumina HiSeq System was used to sequence the amplified TCR beta libraries as 87-base-pair reads. The paper's processing steps were these. Across the 500 to 750 repertoires, a later analysis counted some 81 million unique TCR beta chains, 9.5 million to 12 million of which were shared by at least two donors. Raw reads were error-corrected and collapsed into unique sequences with a nearest-neighbor algorithm that merged closely related sequences to remove PCR and sequencing errors. Alignment of CDR3 sequences to IMGT reference sequences was used to assign V, D and J gene segments. Each retained sequence needed at least a six-nucleotide match to both a V gene segment and a J gene segment. A rearrangement counted as productive if the CDR3 had no stop codons and remained in frame with V and J, and every other rearrangement counted as non-productive. CDR3 was defined by IMGT convention, running from the second conserved V-encoded cysteine to the conserved J-encoded phenylalanine. The earlier analysis of fewer than 700 of the donors excluded sequences that lacked an unambiguous match to a single V gene segment. An earlier analysis of 500 to 600 of the donors classified V segments as functional when productive rearrangements were above 56.7% and as segregating when the standard deviation between donors was above 5%. A statistical classification framework was built for diagnosing cytomegalovirus status from the catalog of TCR beta chain sequences. In a later analysis, V and J genes were assigned by comparing TCR nucleotide sequences against IMGT/GENE-DB human TR gene sequences. A later analysis assigned CDR3 sequences and most-parsimonious VDJ recombination scenarios with the TCRdist pipeline. A later analysis defined each TCR beta chain by its CDR3 amino acid sequence plus V-gene family, and excluded reads lacking a unique V-gene family. In a later analysis, several hundred highly shared, low-generation-probability nucleotide sequences were removed to address suspected cross-contamination and a sequencing artifact. A later analysis calculated a clonal expansion index for each public chain from normalized within-repertoire ranks of inferred template counts. A later analysis computed generation probabilities with a VDJ recombination model fitted to out-of-frame rearrangements, and checked the results against IGoR. In a later analysis, hypergeometric tests were used to score TCR-TCR, TCR-HLA and TCR-CMV co-occurrence, with a repertoire-size bias correction applied to TCR pairs. A later analysis estimated false discovery rates by permuting HLA or CMV assignments 20 times. In a later analysis, co-occurring TCRs were grouped using DBSCAN, with TCRdist sequence similarity added in when clustering inside HLA-allele-positive subsets. Repertoires with fewer than 30,000 or more than 120,000 public chains, plus five repertoires with anomalous nucleotide sharing, were excluded from co-occurrence clustering. TCRdb stores this immuneACCESS table with in-frame sequences only. Part of the clones is absent; in the studies checked, under half of the shortfall reflects unresolved V genes, and no reason is known for the rest. V, J and clone size are those of that table, while D and trimming were read from the DNA. The table held for this sample gives about 200,000 clones. The biggest ten clones account for roughly 0.74% of the sample.

The cohort comprised around 700 healthy bone marrow donors. At the time of sampling, every cohort member was nominally healthy, though immune exposures that went unrecorded were likely present. The donor tested CMV seronegative and was one of the 352 seronegative cohort members. A peripheral blood sample was provided by each donor, and peripheral blood mononuclear cells were used for TCR beta sequencing. Genomic DNA was extracted from the blood cell samples with the Qiagen DNeasy Blood Extraction Kit. The source material was PBMCs. Recombination connected TRBV28 to TRBJ1-2; no confident D gene assignment can be made. This TCR was recovered from a boy aged 5-17 years in good health and CMV-seronegative. The base sequence is TGTGCCAGCATTTCGTTTTTATTCGGGGAAAACTATGGCTACACCTTC. This yields the protein CASISFLFGENYGYTF.